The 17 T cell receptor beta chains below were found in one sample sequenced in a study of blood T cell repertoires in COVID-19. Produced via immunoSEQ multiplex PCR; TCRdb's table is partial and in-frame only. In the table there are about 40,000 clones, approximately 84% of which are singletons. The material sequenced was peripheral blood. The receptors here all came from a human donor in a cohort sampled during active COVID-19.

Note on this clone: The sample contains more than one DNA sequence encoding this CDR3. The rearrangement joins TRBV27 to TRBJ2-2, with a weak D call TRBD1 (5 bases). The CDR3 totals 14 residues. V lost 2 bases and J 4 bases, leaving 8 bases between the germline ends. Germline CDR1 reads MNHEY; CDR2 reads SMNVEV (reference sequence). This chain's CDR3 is CASSLGAATGELFF. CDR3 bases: TGTGCCAGCAGTTTAGGGGCCGCCACCGGGGAGCTGTTTTTT.

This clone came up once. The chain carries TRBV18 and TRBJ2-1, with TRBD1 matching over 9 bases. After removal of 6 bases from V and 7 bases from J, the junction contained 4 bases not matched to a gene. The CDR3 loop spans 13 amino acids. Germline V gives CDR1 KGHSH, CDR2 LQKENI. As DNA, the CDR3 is TGTGCCAGCTCCCCCGGGACAGGGAATGAGCAGTTCTTC. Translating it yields CASSPGTGNEQFF. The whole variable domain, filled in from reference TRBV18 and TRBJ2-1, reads NAGVMQNPRHLVRRRGQEARLRCSPMKGHSHVYWYRQLPEEGLKFMVYLQKENIIDESGMPKERFSAEFPKEGPSILRIQQVVRGDSAAYFCASSPGTGNEQFFGPGTRLTVL.

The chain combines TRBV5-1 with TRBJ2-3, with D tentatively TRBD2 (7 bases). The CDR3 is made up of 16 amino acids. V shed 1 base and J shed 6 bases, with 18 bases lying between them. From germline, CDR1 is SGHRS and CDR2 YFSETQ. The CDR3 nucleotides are TGCGCCAGCAGCTTGTCGGGACGGGGGGCTTTCGATACGCAGTATTTT. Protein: CASSLSGRGAFDTQYF.

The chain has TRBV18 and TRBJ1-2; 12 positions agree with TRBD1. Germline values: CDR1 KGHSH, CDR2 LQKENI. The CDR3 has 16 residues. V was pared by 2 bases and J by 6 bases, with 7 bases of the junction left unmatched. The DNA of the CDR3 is TGTGCCAGCTCACCATCCGGGACAGGGGGCTGGAATGGCTACACCTTC. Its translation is CASSPSGTGGWNGYTF.

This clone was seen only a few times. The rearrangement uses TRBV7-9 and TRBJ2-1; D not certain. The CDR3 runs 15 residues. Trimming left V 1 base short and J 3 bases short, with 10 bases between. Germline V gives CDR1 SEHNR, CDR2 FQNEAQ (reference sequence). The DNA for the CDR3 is TGTGCCAGCAGCTTAGTGTTGAACTACTACAATGAGCAGTTCTTC. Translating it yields CASSLVLNYYNEQFF.

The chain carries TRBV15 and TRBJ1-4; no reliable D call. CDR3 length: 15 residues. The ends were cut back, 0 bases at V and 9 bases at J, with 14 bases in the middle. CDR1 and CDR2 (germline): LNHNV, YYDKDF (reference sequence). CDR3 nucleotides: TGTGCCACCAGCAGAGATTTAGAGGCGGCGAAAAAACTGTTTTTT. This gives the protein CATSRDLEAAKKLFF.

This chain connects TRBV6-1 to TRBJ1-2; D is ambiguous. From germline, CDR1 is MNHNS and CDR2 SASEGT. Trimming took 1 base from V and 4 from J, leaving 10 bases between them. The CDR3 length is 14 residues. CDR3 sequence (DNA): TGTGCCAGCAGTGAAGGCGGGGTTGGCTATGGCTACACCTTC. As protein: CASSEGGVGYGYTF.

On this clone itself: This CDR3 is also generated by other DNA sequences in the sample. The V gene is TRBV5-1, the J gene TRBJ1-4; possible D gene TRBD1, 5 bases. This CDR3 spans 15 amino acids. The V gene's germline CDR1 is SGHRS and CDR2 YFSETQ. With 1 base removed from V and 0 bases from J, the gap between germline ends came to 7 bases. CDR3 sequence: CASSLLGATNEKLFF. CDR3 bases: TGCGCCAGCAGCTTGTTAGGGGCAACTAATGAAAAACTGTTTTTT.

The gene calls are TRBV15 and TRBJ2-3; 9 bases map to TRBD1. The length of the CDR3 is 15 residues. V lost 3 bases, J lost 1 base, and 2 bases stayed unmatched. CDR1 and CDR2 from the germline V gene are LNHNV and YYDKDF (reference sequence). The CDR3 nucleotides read TGTGCCACCAGCAGTAGGACAGGGGGCACAGATACGCAGTATTTT. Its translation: CATSSRTGGTDTQYF.

Here the CDR3 DNA reads TGCGCCAGCAGCTTAGGACAGGGTATTCAGTTGGATGAGCAGTTCTTC. It yields the protein CASSLGQGIQLDEQFF. The rearrangement uses TRBV5-1 and TRBJ2-1; 8 nucleotides agree with TRBD1. The CDR3 contains 16 residues. V shed 2 bases, J shed 8 bases, and the junction held 12 bases outside the gene matches. CDR1 is SGHRS, CDR2 YFSETQ, per germline.

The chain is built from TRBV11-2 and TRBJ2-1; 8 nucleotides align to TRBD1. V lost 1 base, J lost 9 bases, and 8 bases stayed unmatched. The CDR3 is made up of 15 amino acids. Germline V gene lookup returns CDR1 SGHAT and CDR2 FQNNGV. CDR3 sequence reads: CASSLGTGRLGEQFF. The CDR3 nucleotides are TGTGCCAGCAGCTTAGGGACAGGGAGGCTCGGTGAGCAGTTCTTC.

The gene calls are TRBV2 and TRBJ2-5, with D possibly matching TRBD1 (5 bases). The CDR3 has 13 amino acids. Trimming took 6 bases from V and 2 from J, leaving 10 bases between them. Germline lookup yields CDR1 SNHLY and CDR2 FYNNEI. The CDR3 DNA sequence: TGTGCCAGCAGGGGTACAGGACAAGAGACCCAGTACTTC. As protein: CASRGTGQETQYF. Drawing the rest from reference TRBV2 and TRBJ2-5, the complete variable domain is EPEVTQTPSHQVTQMGQEVILRCVPISNHLYFYWYRQILGQKVEFLVSFYNNEISEKSEIFDDQFSVERPDGSNFTLKIRSTKLEDSAMYFCASRGTGQETQYFGPGTRLLVL.

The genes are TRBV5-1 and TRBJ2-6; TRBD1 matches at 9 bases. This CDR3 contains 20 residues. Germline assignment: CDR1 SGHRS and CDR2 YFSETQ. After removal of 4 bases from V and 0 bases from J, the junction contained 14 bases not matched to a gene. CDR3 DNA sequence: TGCGCCAGCAGCATTCCTCCGGGACAGGGATCCCTCTCTGGGGCCAACGTCCTGACTTTC. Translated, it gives CASSIPPGQGSLSGANVLTF.

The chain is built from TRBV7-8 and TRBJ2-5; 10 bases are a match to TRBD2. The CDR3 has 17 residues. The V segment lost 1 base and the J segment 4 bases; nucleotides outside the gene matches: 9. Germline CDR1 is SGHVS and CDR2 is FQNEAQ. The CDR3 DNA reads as TGTGCCAGCAGCTTAGGACCGGGACTAGCGAGGCGAGAGACCCAGTACTTC. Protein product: CASSLGPGLARRETQYF.

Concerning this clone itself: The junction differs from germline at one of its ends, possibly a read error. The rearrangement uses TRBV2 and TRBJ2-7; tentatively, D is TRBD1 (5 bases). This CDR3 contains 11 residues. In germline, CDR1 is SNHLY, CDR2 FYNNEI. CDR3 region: CASRMLGAQDF. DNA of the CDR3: TGTGCCAGCAGGATGTTAGGGGCTCAAGACTTC. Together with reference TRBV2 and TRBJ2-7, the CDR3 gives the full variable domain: EPEVTQTPSHQVTQMGQEVILRCVPISNHLYFYWYRQILGQKVEFLVSFYNNEISEKSEIFDDQFSVERPDGSNFTLKIRSTKLEDSAMYFCASRMLGAQDFGPGTRLTVT.

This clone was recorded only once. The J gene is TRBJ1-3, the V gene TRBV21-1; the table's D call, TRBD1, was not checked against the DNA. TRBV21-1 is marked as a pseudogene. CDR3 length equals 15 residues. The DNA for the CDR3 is TGTGCCAGCAGCAGGGGACAGCTGACTGGAAACACCATATATTTT. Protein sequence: CASSRGQLTGNTIYF.

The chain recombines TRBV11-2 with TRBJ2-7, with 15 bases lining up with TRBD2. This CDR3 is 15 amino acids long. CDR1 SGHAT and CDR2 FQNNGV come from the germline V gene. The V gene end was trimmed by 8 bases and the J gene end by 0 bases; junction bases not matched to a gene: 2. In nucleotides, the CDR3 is TGTGCCAGCGGGACTAGCGGGGGGCCCTCCTACGAGCAGTACTTC. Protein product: CASGTSGGPSYEQYF.